Reported below is one T cell receptor (beta chain). The sample is drawn from a study of CD8 T cells in Susac syndrome. Across the study: When blood was collected, patients with Susac syndrome were therapy-naive, were taking corticosteroids, or were receiving intravenous immunoglobulin alone.

An input of roughly 0.45 to 1 ug of RNA was subjected to reverse transcription using random hexamers. MiXCR was run by TCRdb on the immunoSEQ multiplex PCR reads, yielding one entry per CDR3 protein. The profile covers fewer than 80,000 distinct CDR3 sequences, with approximately 94% appearing a single time and about 0.47% taken by the ten largest. V was trimmed by 1 base and J by 7 bases, leaving 13 bases between them. The CDR3 covers 14 residues. Germline assignment: CDR1 LGHDT and CDR2 YNNKEL (reference sequence). In Susac syndrome patients, recently defined diagnostic criteria for definite or probable disease were met. While CD8+ and CD4+ T cells were isolated negatively, TEMRA cells were enriched by FACS.

This TCR was sampled from a human donor with Susac syndrome. The sample taken for sequencing was CD8+ T cells from PBMCs. This chain links TRBV3-1 with TRBJ1-1, with no clear D. The CDR3: CASSQVRVPGEAFF. The CDR3 DNA reads as TGTGCCAGCAGCCAAGTCCGGGTTCCCGGTGAAGCTTTCTTT. Full variable domain (outside the CDR3, taken from reference TRBV3-1 and TRBJ1-1): DTAVSQTPKYLVTQMGNDKSIKCEQNLGHDTMYWYKQDSKKFLKIMFSYNNKELIINETVPNRFSPKSPDKAHLNLHINSLELGDSAVYFCASSQVRVPGEAFFGQGTRLTVV.